The entry below describes one TCR beta chain. Sequenced by immunoSEQ multiplex PCR; TCRdb stores in-frame clones only, minus some. The data show more than 140,000 clones, around 88% seen once. Germline V gives CDR1 SGHNT, CDR2 YYREEE (reference sequence). The CDR3 covers 13 residues. Trimming took 1 base from V and 8 from J, leaving 12 bases between them. These data come from a study of T cell responses to AZD1222 COVID-19 vaccine. This TCR was recovered from an adult in good health. Sequencing used peripheral blood, obtained on day 0 of MenACWY control vaccination. The V gene is TRBV5-4, the J gene TRBJ1-2, with D hard to call. The DNA for the CDR3 is TGTGCCAGCAGCTTGAGCGGGTTGCGCGGCTACACCTTC. Translating gives CASSLSGLRGYTF.